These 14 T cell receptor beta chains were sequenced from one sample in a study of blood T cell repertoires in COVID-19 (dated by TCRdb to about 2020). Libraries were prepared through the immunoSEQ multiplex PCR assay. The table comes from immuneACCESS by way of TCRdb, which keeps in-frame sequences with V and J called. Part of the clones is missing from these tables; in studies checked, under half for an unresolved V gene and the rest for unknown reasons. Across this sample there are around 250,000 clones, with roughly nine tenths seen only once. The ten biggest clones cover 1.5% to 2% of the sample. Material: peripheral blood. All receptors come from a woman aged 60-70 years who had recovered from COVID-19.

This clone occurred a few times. CDR3 loop: CASSPTGRADQPQHF. DNA for the CDR3: TGTGCCAGCAGCCCTACCGGCAGGGCGGATCAGCCCCAGCATTTT. The chain couples TRBV16 to TRBJ1-5; D perhaps matches TRBD1 (5 bases). V shed 4 bases and J shed 5 bases, with 15 bases lying between them. This CDR3 spans 15 amino acids. Germline lookup yields CDR1 KGHSY and CDR2 FQNENV.

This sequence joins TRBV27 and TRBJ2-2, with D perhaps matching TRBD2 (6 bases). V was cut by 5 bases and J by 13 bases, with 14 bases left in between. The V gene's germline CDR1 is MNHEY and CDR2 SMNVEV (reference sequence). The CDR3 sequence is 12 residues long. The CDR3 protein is CASSTLGGMLFF. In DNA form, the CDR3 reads TGTGCCAGCAGTACGCTTGGGGGGATGCTGTTTTTT.

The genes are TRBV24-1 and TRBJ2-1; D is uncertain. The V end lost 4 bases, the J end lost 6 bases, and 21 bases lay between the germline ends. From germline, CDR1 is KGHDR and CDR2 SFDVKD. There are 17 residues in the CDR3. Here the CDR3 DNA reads TGTGCCACCAGTGAGCATGCTGGATTAGCTCTGGGCAATGAGCAGTTCTTC. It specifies CATSEHAGLALGNEQFF.

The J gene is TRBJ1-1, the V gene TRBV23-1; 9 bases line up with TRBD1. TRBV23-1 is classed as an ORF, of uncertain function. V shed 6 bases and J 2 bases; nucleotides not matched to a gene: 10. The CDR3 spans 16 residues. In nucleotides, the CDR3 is TGCGCCAGCAGCCCCGGGACAGGGATAATAAACACTGAAGCTTTCTTT. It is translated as CASSPGTGIINTEAFF.

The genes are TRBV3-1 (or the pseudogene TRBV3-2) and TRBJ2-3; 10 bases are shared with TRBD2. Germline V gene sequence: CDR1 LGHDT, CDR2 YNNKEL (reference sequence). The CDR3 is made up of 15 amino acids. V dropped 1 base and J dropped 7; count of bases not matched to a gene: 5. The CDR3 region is CASSQGLAGEYTQYF. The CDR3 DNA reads TGTGCCAGCAGCCAAGGGCTAGCGGGGGAGTATACGCAGTATTTT.

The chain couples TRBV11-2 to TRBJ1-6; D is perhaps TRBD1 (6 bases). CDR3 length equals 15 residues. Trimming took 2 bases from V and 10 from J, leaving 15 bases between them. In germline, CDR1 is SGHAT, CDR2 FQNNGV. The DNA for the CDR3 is TGTGCCAGCAGCTTAACGGGCAGGGGAGAATCACCCCTCCACTTT. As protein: CASSLTGRGESPLHF.

Here the CDR3 reads CAIQGESYKFDYGYTF. The DNA for the CDR3 is TGCGCCATCCAGGGGGAGTCCTATAAGTTTGACTATGGCTACACCTTC. This rearrangement joins TRBV4-1 to TRBJ1-2; TRBD1 agrees at 7 bases. The trim removed 10 bases at V and 3 bases at J, leaving 17 bases unmatched. CDR1 and CDR2 from the germline V gene are MGHRA and YSYEKL. This CDR3 has 16 residues.

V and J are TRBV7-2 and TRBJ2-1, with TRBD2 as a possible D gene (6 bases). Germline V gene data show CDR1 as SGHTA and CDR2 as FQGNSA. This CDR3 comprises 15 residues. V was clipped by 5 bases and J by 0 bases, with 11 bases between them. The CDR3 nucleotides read TGTGCCAGCAGCCGGGACTTACCCTCCTACAATGAGCAGTTCTTC. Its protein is CASSRDLPSYNEQFF.

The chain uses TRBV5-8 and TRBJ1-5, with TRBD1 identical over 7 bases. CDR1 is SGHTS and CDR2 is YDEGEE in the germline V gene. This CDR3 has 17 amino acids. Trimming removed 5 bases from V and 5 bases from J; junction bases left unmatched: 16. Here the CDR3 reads CASSLMTGTDDYQPQHF. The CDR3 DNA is TGTGCCAGCAGTCTGATGACCGGGACAGACGACTATCAGCCCCAGCATTTT.

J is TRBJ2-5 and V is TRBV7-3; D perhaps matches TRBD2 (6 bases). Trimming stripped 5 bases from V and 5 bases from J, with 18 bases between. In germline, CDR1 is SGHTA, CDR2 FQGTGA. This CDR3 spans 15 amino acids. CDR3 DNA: TGTGCCAGCAGCAATCAAGGAGGGGTAGGGGAGACCCAGTACTTC. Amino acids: CASSNQGGVGETQYF.

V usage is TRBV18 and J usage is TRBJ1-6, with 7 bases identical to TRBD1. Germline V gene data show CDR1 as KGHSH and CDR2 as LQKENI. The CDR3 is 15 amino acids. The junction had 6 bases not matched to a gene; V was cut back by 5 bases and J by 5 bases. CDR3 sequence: CASSSRQGDNSPLHF. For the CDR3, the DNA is TGTGCCAGCTCATCCCGACAGGGCGATAATTCACCCCTCCACTTT.

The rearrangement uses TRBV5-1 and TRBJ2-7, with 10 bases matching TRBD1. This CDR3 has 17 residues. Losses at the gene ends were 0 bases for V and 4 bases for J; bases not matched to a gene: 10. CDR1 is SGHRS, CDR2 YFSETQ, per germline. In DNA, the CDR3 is TGCGCCAGCAGCTTGGGCAGCCCGGGACAGGGGACTTACGAGCAGTACTTC. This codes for CASSLGSPGQGTYEQYF.

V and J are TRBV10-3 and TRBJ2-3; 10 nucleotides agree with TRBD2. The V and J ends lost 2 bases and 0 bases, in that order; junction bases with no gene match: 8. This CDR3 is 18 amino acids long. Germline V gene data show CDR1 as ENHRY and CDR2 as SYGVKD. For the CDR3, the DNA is TGTGCCATCAGTGAGGGCCTAGCGGGGGTATATAGCACAGATACGCAGTATTTT. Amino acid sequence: CAISEGLAGVYSTDTQYF.

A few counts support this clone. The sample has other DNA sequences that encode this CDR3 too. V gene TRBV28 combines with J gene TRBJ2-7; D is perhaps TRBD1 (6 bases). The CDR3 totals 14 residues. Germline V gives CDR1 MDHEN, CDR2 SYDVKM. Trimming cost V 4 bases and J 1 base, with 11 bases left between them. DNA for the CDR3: TGTGCCAGCAGTTCTCCGGGACAATCCTACGAGCAGTACTTC. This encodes CASSSPGQSYEQYF.